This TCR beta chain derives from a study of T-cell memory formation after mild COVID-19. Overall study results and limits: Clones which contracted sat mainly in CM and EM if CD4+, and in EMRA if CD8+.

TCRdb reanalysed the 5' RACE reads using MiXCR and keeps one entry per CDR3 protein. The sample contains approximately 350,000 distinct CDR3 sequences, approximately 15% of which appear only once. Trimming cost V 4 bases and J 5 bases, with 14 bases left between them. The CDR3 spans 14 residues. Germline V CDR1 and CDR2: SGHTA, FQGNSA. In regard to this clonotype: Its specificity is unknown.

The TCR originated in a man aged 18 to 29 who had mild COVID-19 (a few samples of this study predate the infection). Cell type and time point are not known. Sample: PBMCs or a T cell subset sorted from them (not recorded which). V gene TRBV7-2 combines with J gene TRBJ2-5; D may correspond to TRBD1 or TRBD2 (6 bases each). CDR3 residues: CASSWGASFETQYF. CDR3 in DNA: TGTGCCAGCAGCTGGGGGGCCTCGTTTGAGACCCAGTACTTC.